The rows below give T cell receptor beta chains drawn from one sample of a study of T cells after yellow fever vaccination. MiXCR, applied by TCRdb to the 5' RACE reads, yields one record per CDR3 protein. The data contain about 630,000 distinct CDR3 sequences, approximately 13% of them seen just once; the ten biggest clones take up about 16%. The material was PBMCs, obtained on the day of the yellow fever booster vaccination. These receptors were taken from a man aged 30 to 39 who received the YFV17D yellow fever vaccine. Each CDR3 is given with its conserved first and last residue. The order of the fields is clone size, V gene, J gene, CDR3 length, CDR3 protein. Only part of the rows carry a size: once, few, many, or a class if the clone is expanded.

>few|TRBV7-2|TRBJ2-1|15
CASSLQGISYNEQFF
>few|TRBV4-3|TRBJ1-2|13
CASSHWSSIGYTF
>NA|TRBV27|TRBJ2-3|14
CASSFSGILDTQYF
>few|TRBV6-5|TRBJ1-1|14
CASSYLDRDTEAFF
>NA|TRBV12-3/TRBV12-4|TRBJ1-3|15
CASSFLGGPGNTIYF
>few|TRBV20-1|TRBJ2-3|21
CSASATPGLAGAWASTDTQYF
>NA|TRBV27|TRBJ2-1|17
CASSRPPRTGQYNEQFF
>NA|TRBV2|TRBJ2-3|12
CASSENSDTQYF
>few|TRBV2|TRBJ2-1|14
CASKGVATYNEQFF
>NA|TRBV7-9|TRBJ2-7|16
CASSSVAGKVGNEQYF
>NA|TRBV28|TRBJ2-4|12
CASRTLGNIQYF
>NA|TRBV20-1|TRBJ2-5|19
CSARPSGRGTSGWGETQYF
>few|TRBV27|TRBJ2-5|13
CASTKTGKGTQYF
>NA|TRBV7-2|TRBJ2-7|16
CASSLGGLAGGSEQYF